A single sample is the source of the 9 T cell receptor beta chains below, sequenced in a study of T cell clonality in common variable immunodeficiency. The method was immunoSEQ multiplex PCR; TCRdb's version includes in-frame clones alone and lacks a portion of them. This sample comprises approximately 52,000 clones, none seen once only. The sample was peripheral blood mononuclear cells. The source is a person aged 18 to 75 in good health.

This clone was counted at least ten times. The sequence runs out 3 residues before the end of the CDR3; the remainder is reconstructed from the germline J gene. The rearrangement uses TRBV7-8 and TRBJ1-5, with D hard to call. This CDR3 contains 13 residues. CDR1 and CDR2 (germline): SGHVS, FQNEAQ. V shed 5 bases and J shed 8 bases, with 13 bases lying between them. The CDR3: CASSGQPGEPQHF. Partial CDR3 DNA: TGTGCCAGCAGCGGGCAGCCCGGGGAGCCC.

This clone was counted many times. The read halts 3 residues ahead of the CDR3 end, with the missing end drawn from the germline J gene. The chain carries TRBV28 and TRBJ2-3; the match to TRBD2 covers 14 bases. The CDR3 is made up of 17 amino acids. V shed 3 bases and J 3 bases; nucleotides not matched to a gene: 5. CDR1 is MDHEN, CDR2 SYDVKM, per germline. The CDR3 DNA, read in part, is TGTGCCAGCAGTTTCGGTTGGACTAGCGGGAGGACAGATACG. It is translated as CASSFGWTSGRTDT. The entire CDR3 is CASSFGWTSGRTDTQYF.

This clone was counted ten times or more. The CDR3 end falls 3 residues outside the read, so it is completed with the germline J gene. The V gene is TRBV30, the J gene TRBJ2-2, with a possible D match to TRBD1 (6 bases). Germline lookup yields CDR1 GTSNPN and CDR2 SVGIG (reference sequence). V was shortened by 3 bases and J by 4 bases, with 15 bases between the two germline ends. This CDR3 spans 15 amino acids. This chain's CDR3 is CAWRVTGTLTGELFF. CDR3 DNA (partial): TGTGCCTGGAGAGTCACCGGGACACTCACCGGGGAG. Full variable domain (remainder filled in from reference TRBV30 and TRBJ2-2): SQTIHQWPATLVQPVGSPLSLECTVEGTSNPNLYWYRQAAGRGLQLLFYSVGIGQISSEVPQNLSASRPQDRQFILSSKKLLLSDSGFYLCAWRVTGTLTGELFFGEGSRLTVL.

This clone was found many times. Sequencing ends 3 residues short of the CDR3 end; the germline J gene provides the rest. The chain is built from TRBV11-2 and TRBJ2-5; 7 positions agree with TRBD1. Per germline, CDR1 SGHAT and CDR2 FQNNGV. The CDR3 length is 14 residues. V trimming: 3 bases; J trimming: 4 bases; junction bases outside the gene matches: 5. CDR3 DNA, as far as it was read: TGTGCCAGCAGCTTCGACAGGGCCCCAGAGACC. Translation: CASSFDRAPET. The full CDR3 reads CASSFDRAPETQYF.

There are a few counts of this clone. Mismatch with germline at one junction end may stem from a read error. The read comes to an end 3 residues before the CDR3 does, leaving the germline J gene to fill in the end. The V call is TRBV5-5, the J call TRBJ2-7; 7 positions agree with TRBD1. In germline, CDR1 is SGHKS, CDR2 YYEKEE (reference sequence). The CDR3 loop spans 15 amino acids. CDR3 bases read: TGTGCCAGCATCTTGGCCGGGACAGTGGCCTACGAG. Protein: CASILAGTVAYE. In full, the CDR3 reads CASILAGTVAYEQYF.

This clone was counted a few times. The read halts 3 residues ahead of the CDR3 end, with the missing end drawn from the germline J gene. The rearrangement links TRBV20-1 to TRBJ2-7; tentatively, D is TRBD2 (5 bases). Germline V gene lookup returns CDR1 DFQATT and CDR2 SNEGSKA (reference sequence). Trimming cost V 0 bases and J 0 bases, with 15 bases left between them. The CDR3 has 16 amino acids. CDR3: CSARDSRSGFSYEQYF. Partial CDR3 DNA: TGCAGTGCTAGAGATTCGCGAAGCGGCTTCTCCTACGAG.

This clone was picked up many times. The CDR3 end is not reached by the read, which stops 3 residues before it; the germline J gene fills it in. The chain employs TRBV5-1 and TRBJ1-2, with D maybe TRBD1 (5 bases). The CDR3 has 13 amino acids. The ends were cut back, 6 bases at V and 4 bases at J, with 13 bases in the middle. The germline gives CDR1 SGHRS, CDR2 YFSETQ. The covered CDR3 bases are TGCGCCAGCACACAAGGGGAGGCCTATGGC. Translating it yields CASTQGEAYG. In full, the CDR3 reads CASTQGEAYGYTF.

This clone has a count of ten or more. The read comes to an end 3 residues before the CDR3 does, leaving the germline J gene to fill in the end. The chain combines TRBV20-1 with TRBJ2-1; D gene uncertain. V lost 0 bases and J lost 8, with 17 bases in between. Germline V gene data show CDR1 as DFQATT and CDR2 as SNEGSKA (reference sequence). The CDR3 is 15 amino acids. CDR3 DNA, as far as it was read: TGCAGTGCTAGAGATATGACTGCGTCGTACCATGAG. Translation gives CSARDMTASYHE. The whole CDR3 is CSARDMTASYHEQFF.

Remarks on this clone: The sequenced fragment ends 3 residues before the CDR3 boundary, so the rest is inferred from the germline J gene. The chain is built from TRBV7-8 and TRBJ1-5; TRBD1 matches 8 bases. Trimming took 1 base from V and 7 from J; bases not matched to a gene: 6. This CDR3 contains 15 residues. Germline V gene lookup returns CDR1 SGHVS and CDR2 FQNEAQ. CDR3 loop: CASSLGAGGVQPQHF. The covered CDR3 bases are TGTGCCAGCAGCTTAGGGGCAGGGGGCGTGCAGCCC.